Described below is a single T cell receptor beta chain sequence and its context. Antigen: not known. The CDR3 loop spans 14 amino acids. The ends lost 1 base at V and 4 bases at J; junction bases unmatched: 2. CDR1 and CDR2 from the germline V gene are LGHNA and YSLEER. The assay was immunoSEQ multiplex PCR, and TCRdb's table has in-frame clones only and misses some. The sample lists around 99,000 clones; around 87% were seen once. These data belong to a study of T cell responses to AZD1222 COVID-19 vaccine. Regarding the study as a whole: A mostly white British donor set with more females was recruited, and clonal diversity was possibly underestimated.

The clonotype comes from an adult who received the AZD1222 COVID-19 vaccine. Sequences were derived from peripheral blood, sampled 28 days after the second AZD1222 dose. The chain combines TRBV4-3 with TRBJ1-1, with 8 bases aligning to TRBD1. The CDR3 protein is CASSQADRVTEAFF. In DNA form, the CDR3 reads TGCGCCAGCAGCCAAGCGGACAGGGTCACTGAAGCTTTCTTT.